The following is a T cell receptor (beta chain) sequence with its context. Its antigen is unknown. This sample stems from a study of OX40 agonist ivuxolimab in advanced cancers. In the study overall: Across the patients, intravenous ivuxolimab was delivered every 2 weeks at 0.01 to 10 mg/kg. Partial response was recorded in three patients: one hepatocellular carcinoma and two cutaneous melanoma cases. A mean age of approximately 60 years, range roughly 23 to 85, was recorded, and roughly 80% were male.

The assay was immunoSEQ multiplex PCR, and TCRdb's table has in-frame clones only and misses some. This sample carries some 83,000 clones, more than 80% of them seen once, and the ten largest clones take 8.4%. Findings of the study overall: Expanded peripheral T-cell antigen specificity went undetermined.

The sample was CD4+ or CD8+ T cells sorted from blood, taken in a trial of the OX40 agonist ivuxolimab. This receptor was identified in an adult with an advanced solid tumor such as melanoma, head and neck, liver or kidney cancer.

CDR3 sequence reads: CASSLDWGPYNEQFF. The CDR3, as DNA: TGTGCCAGCAGCTTAGATTGGGGCCCCTACAATGAGCAGTTCTTC. The chain employs TRBV11-3 and TRBJ2-1; weak D call: TRBD1 (5 bases). Trimming cost V 0 bases and J 2 bases, with 8 bases left between them. This CDR3 is built from 15 residues. CDR1 is SGHNT and CDR2 is YENEEA in the germline V gene.